The 21 T cell receptor beta chains below all came from one sample that was sequenced in a study of blood T cell repertoires in COVID-19. Data came from immunoSEQ multiplex PCR; TCRdb stores just in-frame clones and leaves some out. The profile covers 150,000 to 200,000 clones, with 80% to 85% appearing a single time and approximately 14% taken by the ten largest. The sequenced sample consisted of peripheral blood. The receptors originated from a young man with active or convalescent COVID-19.

CDR3 region: CASSPGRGRSGANVLTF. The CDR3 DNA reads TGTGCCAGCAGCCCGGGCAGGGGGCGTTCTGGGGCCAACGTCCTGACTTTC. The chain couples TRBV5-4 to TRBJ2-6; TRBD1 matches at 8 bases. Germline CDR1 and CDR2: SGHNT and YYREEE (reference sequence). Trimming at V came to 4 bases and at J to 1 base, leaving 7 bases not matched to a gene. CDR3 length: 17 residues.

The rearrangement uses TRBV24-1 and TRBJ2-3; TRBD2 might be the D (5 bases). Deletions cut 2 bases from V and 2 bases from J, with 16 bases between. This CDR3 is built from 17 residues. Germline CDR1 and CDR2: KGHDR and SFDVKD. The CDR3 loop is CATSDYHLAPTTDTQYF. The CDR3 DNA follows: TGTGCCACCAGTGATTATCACCTAGCACCAACCACAGATACGCAGTATTTT.

The rearrangement uses TRBV19 and TRBJ1-6, with unresolved D. This CDR3 spans 15 amino acids. Germline CDR1 LNHDA, CDR2 SQIVND (reference sequence). V lost 7 bases and J lost 0, with 10 bases in between. CDR3 sequence reads: CASMGSSSYNSPLHF. CDR3 DNA sequence: TGTGCCAGTATGGGCTCGAGCTCCTATAATTCACCCCTCCACTTT.

This chain connects TRBV2 to TRBJ2-7; a possible D gene is TRBD2 (6 bases). Per germline, CDR1 SNHLY and CDR2 FYNNEI. This CDR3 has 18 amino acids. The ends were cut back, 1 base at V and 1 base at J, with 20 bases in the middle. CDR3 in DNA: TGTGCCAGCAGTGAAGGGTTGGTCTCGGCGGGACTGTCCTACGAGCAGTACTTC. It translates to CASSEGLVSAGLSYEQYF.

V gene TRBV19 combines with J gene TRBJ2-7; TRBD2 matches 11 bases. Germline V gene sequence: CDR1 LNHDA, CDR2 SQIVND (reference sequence). The CDR3 has 15 residues. Unmatched junction bases numbered 8, after V lost 6 bases and J lost 4 bases. CDR3 bases: TGTGCCAGTAGGACCACCGGGACTAGCGGTTACGAGCAGTACTTC. It yields the protein CASRTTGTSGYEQYF.

The V gene is TRBV7-5, the J gene TRBJ2-7; the DNA was not compared with TRBD2, the D call given in the table. TRBV7-5 is a documented pseudogene. This CDR3 is built from 15 residues. In DNA form, the CDR3 reads TGTGCCAGAAGCGTGCCTAGCGGGAGTACTTACGAGCAGTACTTC. It codes for CARSVPSGSTYEQYF.

The chain couples TRBV29-1 to TRBJ2-3, with D perhaps matching TRBD1 (6 bases). The V end was cut by 5 bases, the J end by 7 bases, with 16 bases between. CDR1 and CDR2 from the germline V gene are SQVTM and ANQGSEA. The CDR3 is 13 residues long. CDR3 sequence: CSVYDRRQNTQYF. For the CDR3, the DNA is TGCAGCGTTTATGACAGGAGGCAAAATACGCAGTATTTT.

The rearrangement links TRBV19 to TRBJ1-2; TRBD1 matches at 7 bases. V lost 5 bases and J lost 1; bases outside the gene matches: 13. Germline values: CDR1 LNHDA, CDR2 SQIVND (reference sequence). The CDR3 extends over 17 amino acids. This chain's CDR3 is CASSPSPDRRGNYGYTF. In nucleotides, the CDR3 is TGTGCCAGTAGTCCAAGTCCGGACAGGCGGGGTAACTATGGCTACACCTTC.

The V gene is TRBV3-1 (or the pseudogene TRBV3-2), the J gene TRBJ2-3; 10 bases are shared with TRBD2. Germline CDR1 and CDR2: LGHDT and YNNKEL (reference sequence). J lost 6 bases, V lost 0 bases, and 12 bases had no gene match. This CDR3 spans 18 amino acids. Written as DNA, the CDR3 is TGTGCCAGCAGCCAAGATCCTCCCACTGGAGCGGGGGGGGATACGCAGTATTTT. Protein: CASSQDPPTGAGGDTQYF.

This clone appeared once. The chain employs TRBV6-4 and TRBJ2-2, with a tentative D call TRBD2 (6 bases). The germline V gene encodes CDR1 MRHNA and CDR2 SNTAGT. The V and J ends lost 3 bases and 7 bases respectively, with 15 bases between them. The CDR3 extends over 15 amino acids. CDR3 region: CASSERTKEVGELFF. DNA of the CDR3: TGTGCCAGCAGTGAAAGGACTAAAGAAGTCGGGGAGCTGTTTTTT.

This clone was observed once. The chain couples TRBV5-1 to TRBJ1-6; D not resolved. Deletions cut 0 bases from V and 10 bases from J, with 11 bases between. The length of the CDR3 is 14 residues. CDR1 and CDR2 from the germline V gene are SGHRS and YFSETQ. As DNA, the CDR3 is TGCGCCAGCAGCTTGGGGACGAGGGAATCACCCCTCCACTTT. As protein: CASSLGTRESPLHF.

V is TRBV19 and J is TRBJ1-3; D is uncertain. CDR3 size: 15 residues. Per germline, CDR1 LNHDA and CDR2 SQIVND (reference sequence). Trimming shortened V by 3 bases and J by 2 bases, and 11 bases separated the two germline ends. The DNA for the CDR3 is TGTGCCAGTAGTATTAATAGAGAAACTGGAAACACCATATATTTT. It codes for CASSINRETGNTIYF.

This clone turned up a few times. The chain recombines TRBV12-5 with TRBJ1-5; 7 positions agree with TRBD1. The CDR3 has 15 residues. CDR1 is LGHNT and CDR2 is FRNRAP in the germline V gene. V was clipped by 6 bases and J by 4 bases; unmatched bases: 9. CDR3 protein: CASGSGQVTNQPQHF. Here the CDR3 DNA reads TGTGCTAGTGGCTCCGGACAGGTAACGAATCAGCCCCAGCATTTT.

As DNA, the CDR3 is TGCGCCAGCAGCTTGACTCGGACTAGCGTACACTCCTACGAGCAGTACTTC. Translated: CASSLTRTSVHSYEQYF. V usage is TRBV5-1 and J usage is TRBJ2-7, with 9 bases identical to TRBD2. Germline-derived CDR1 and CDR2 are SGHRS and YFSETQ. This CDR3 has 17 amino acids. V was clipped by 1 base and J by 0 bases; unmatched bases: 8.

The V call is TRBV5-1, the J call TRBJ2-1; 8 bases match TRBD2. The germline V gene has CDR1 SGHRS and CDR2 YFSETQ. V gave up 0 bases and J gave up 12 bases; unmatched junction bases: 14. The CDR3 spans 16 residues. The CDR3 loop reads CASSLDGAGGLFGQFF. The CDR3 nucleotides are TGCGCCAGCAGCTTGGATGGGGCGGGGGGATTATTCGGGCAGTTCTTC.

The chain uses TRBV7-2 and TRBJ2-3; D is ambiguous. Germline V gives CDR1 SGHTA, CDR2 FQGNSA. CDR3 size: 13 residues. V lost 6 bases to trimming and J lost 1 base, with 8 bases between them. Here the CDR3 reads CASRSRGTDTQYF. The CDR3 DNA reads TGTGCCAGCAGGTCCCGCGGCACAGATACGCAGTATTTT.

The chain links TRBV7-2 to TRBJ1-2; 7 positions agree with TRBD1. Germline CDR1 is SGHTA and CDR2 is FQGNSA. CDR3 length equals 14 residues. V dropped 7 bases and J dropped 2; count of bases not matched to a gene: 7. CDR3 in DNA: TGTGCCAGCACCGTGGGACAGAGAAACTATGGCTACACCTTC. It translates to CASTVGQRNYGYTF. The full variable domain, its missing parts supplied by reference TRBV7-2 and TRBJ1-2, is GAGVSQSPSNKVTEKGKDVELRCDPISGHTALYWYRQSLGQGLEFLIYFQGNSAPDKSGLPSDRFSAERTGGSVSTLTIQRTQQEDSAVYLCASTVGQRNYGYTFGSGTRLTVV.

The chain is built from TRBV6-5 and TRBJ2-3; 9 positions agree with TRBD2. J was trimmed by 11 bases and V by 10 bases; bases with no gene match: 13. This CDR3 has 13 residues. CDR1 and CDR2 from the germline V gene are MNHEY and SVGAGI. Here the CDR3 DNA reads TGTGCCACGAGGGGCGGGAGGGCCAGGGGGCAGTATTTT. This sequence encodes CATRGGRARGQYF.

The table lists this clone with a few counts. The chain recombines TRBV19 with TRBJ1-1, with TRBD1 identical over 7 bases. CDR1 LNHDA and CDR2 SQIVND come from the germline V gene (reference sequence). J was trimmed by 7 bases and V by 3 bases; bases with no gene match: 8. The CDR3 is 14 residues long. CDR3 amino acids: CASSIGTEGIEAFF. DNA for the CDR3: TGTGCCAGTAGTATCGGGACAGAGGGTATTGAAGCTTTCTTT. The full variable domain, completed using reference TRBV19 and TRBJ1-1, is DGGITQSPKYLFRKEGQNVTLSCEQNLNHDAMYWYRQDPGQGLRLIYYSQIVNDFQKGDIAEGYSVSREKKESFPLTVTSAQKNPTAFYLCASSIGTEGIEAFFGQGTRLTVV.

The chain couples TRBV6-4 to TRBJ2-2; 8 nucleotides line up with TRBD2. After removal of 5 bases from V and 4 bases from J, the junction contained 3 bases not matched to a gene. The CDR3 sequence is 14 residues long. In germline, CDR1 is MRHNA, CDR2 SNTAGT. CDR3 sequence reads: CASSPGTSTGELFF. The CDR3, as DNA: TGTGCCAGCAGTCCCGGGACTAGCACCGGGGAGCTGTTTTTT.

This chain links TRBV3-1 (or the pseudogene TRBV3-2) with TRBJ1-4; 8 bases fit TRBD1. There are 15 residues in the CDR3. Germline assignment: CDR1 LGHDT and CDR2 YNNKEL (reference sequence). With V trimmed by 3 bases and J by 5 bases, 5 bases remained unmatched. CDR3 DNA sequence: TGTGCCAGCAGCCAGGGCGGGACAGGAAATGAAAAACTGTTTTTT. Its protein product is CASSQGGTGNEKLFF.